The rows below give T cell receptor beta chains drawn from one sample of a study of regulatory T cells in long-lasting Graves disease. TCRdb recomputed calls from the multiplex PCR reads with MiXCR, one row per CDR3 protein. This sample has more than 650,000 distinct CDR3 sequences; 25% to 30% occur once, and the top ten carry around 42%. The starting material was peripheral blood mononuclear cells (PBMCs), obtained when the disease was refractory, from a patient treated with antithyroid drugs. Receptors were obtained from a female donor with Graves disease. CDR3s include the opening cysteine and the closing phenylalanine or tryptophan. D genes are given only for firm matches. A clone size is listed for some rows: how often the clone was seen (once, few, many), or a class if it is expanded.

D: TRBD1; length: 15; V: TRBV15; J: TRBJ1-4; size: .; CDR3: CATSIRQGPNEKLFF; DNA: TGTGCCACCAGCATAAGACAGGGGCCTAATGAAAAACTGTTTTTT
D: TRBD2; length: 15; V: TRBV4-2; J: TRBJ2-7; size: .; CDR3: CASSQSRDYAYEQYF; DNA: TGTGCCAGCAGCCAAAGCCGGGACTACGCCTACGAGCAGTACTTC
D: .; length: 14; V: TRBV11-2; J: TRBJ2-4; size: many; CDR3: CASSHRRVGDIQYF; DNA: TGTGCCAGCAGCCACCGGCGGGTGGGGGACATTCAGTACTTC
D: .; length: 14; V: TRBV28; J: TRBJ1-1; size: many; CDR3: CATTTEWPNTEAFF; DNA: TGTGCCACCACAACAGAGTGGCCTAACACTGAAGCTTTCTTT
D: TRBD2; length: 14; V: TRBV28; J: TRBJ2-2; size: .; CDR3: CASRRLAPGGELFF; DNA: TGTGCCAGCAGAAGACTAGCGCCCGGGGGGGAGCTGTTTTTT
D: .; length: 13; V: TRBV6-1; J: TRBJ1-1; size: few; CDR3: CARPQARNTEAFF; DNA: TGTGCCAGGCCACAGGCTCGGAACACTGAAGCTTTCTTT
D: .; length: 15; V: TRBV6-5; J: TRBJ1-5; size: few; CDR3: CASSYSDRRGQPQHF; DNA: TGTGCCAGCAGTTACTCCGACAGGAGGGGTCAGCCCCAGCATTTT
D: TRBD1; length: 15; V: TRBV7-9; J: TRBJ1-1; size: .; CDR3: CASSIQGGGNTEAFF; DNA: TGTGCCAGCAGTATACAGGGGGGGGGGAACACTGAAGCTTTCTTT
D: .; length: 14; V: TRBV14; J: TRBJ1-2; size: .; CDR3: CASSQDFRPYGYTF; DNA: TGTGCCAGCAGCCAAGATTTCAGACCTTATGGCTACACCTTC
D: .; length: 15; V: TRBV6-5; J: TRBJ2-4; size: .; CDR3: CASSYSVEGWNIQYF; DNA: TGTGCCAGCAGTTACTCCGTTGAGGGTTGGAACATTCAGTACTTC
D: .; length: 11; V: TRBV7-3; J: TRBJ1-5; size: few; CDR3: CASSFVQPQHF; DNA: TGTGCCAGCAGCTTTGTTCAGCCCCAGCATTTT
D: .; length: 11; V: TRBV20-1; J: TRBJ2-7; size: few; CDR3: CSARLDYEQYF; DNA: TGCAGTGCTAGGCTGGACTACGAGCAGTACTTC
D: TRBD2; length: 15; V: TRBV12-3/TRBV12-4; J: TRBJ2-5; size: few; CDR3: CASSLGSGRVETQYF; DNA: TGTGCCAGCAGTTTAGGTAGCGGGAGGGTAGAGACCCAGTACTTC
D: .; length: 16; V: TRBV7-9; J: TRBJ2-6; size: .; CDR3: CASSPLGDSGANVLTF; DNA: TGTGCCAGCAGCCCTTTGGGGGACTCTGGGGCCAACGTCCTGACTTTC
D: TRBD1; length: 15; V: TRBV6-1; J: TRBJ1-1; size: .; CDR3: CASSNGQADLNEAFF; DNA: TGTGCCAGCAGTAACGGACAGGCGGACTTAAATGAAGCTTTCTTT
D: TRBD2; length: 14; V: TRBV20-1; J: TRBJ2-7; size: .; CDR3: CSAISSGRGDERYF; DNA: TGCAGTGCCATATCTAGCGGGAGGGGGGACGAGCGGTACTTC
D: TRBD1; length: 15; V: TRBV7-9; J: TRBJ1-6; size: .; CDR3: CASSLDGTGTSPLHF; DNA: TGTGCCAGCAGCTTAGACGGGACAGGGACTTCACCCCTCCACTTT
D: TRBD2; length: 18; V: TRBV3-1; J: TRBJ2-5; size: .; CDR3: CASSQTFRTSGGQETQYF; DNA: TGTGCCAGCAGCCAAACCTTTAGGACTAGCGGGGGCCAAGAGACCCAGTACTTC
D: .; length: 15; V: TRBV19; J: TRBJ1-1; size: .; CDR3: CASSIDLEAPLGRVF; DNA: TGTGCCAGTAGTATAGACCTCGAGGCACCCCTGGGGAGGGTCTTT
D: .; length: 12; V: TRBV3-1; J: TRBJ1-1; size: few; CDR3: CASSQDPLKAFF; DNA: TGTGCCAGCAGCCAAGATCCGCTAAAAGCTTTCTTT
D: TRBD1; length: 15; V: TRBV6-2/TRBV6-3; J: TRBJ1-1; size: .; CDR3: CASRTPGTGNTEAFF; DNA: TGTGCCAGCAGAACCCCCGGGACAGGGAACACTGAAGCTTTCTTT
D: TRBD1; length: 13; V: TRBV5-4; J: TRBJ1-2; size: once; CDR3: CASSWGTGGGYTF; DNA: TGTGCCAGCAGCTGGGGGACAGGCGGGGGCTACACCTTC
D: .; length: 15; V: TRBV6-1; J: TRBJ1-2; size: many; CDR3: CASTTPNGLNYGYTF; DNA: TGTGCCAGCACGACCCCTAACGGACTCAACTATGGCTACACCTTC
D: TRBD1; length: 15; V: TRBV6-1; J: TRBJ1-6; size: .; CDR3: CASYLSGTVNSPLHF; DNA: TGTGCCAGCTATTTGTCCGGGACAGTTAATTCACCCCTCCACTTT
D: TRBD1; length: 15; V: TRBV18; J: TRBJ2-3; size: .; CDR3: CASSPRDRGTDTQYF; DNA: TGTGCCAGCTCACCCCGAGACAGGGGAACAGATACGCAGTATTTT
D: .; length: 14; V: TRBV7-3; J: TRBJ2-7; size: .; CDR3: CASSSTSGFGEQYF; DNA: TGTGCCAGCAGTTCCACCTCAGGGTTCGGCGAGCAGTACTTC
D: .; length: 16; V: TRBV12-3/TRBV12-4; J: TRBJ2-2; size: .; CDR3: CASSYLGGVPTGELFF; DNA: TGTGCCAGCAGTTACCTGGGGGGAGTCCCCACCGGGGAGCTGTTTTTT
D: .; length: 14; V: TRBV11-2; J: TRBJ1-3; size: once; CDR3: CASSLVWSGNTIYF; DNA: TGTGCCAGCAGCTTAGTTTGGTCCGGAAACACCATATATTTT
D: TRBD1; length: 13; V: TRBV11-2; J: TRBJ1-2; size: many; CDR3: CASSSTGEDGYTF; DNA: TGTGCCAGCAGCTCGACAGGGGAGGATGGCTACACCTTC
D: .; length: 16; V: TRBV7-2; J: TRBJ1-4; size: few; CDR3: CASSLDGGARGEKLFF; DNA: TGTGCCAGCAGCTTAGATGGGGGGGCCAGAGGTGAAAAACTGTTTTTT
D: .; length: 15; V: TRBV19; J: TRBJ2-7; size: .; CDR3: CASTKSGGATHEQYF; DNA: TGTGCCAGTACAAAATCCGGGGGAGCCACCCACGAGCAGTACTTC
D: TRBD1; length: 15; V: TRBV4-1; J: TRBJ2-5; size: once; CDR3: CASSQEDRREETQYF; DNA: TGCGCCAGCAGCCAAGAGGACAGGCGGGAAGAGACCCAGTACTTC
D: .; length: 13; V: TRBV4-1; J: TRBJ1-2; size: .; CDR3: CASSQESKNGYTF; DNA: TGCGCCAGCAGCCAAGAATCTAAGAATGGCTACACCTTC
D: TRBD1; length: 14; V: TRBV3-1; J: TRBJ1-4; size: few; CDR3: CASSRRTGQEKLFF; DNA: TGTGCCAGCAGCCGCAGGACAGGTCAAGAAAAACTGTTTTTT
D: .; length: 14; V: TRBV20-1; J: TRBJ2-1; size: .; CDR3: CSASGQGRGNEQFF; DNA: TGCAGTGCTAGTGGTCAGGGGAGAGGCAATGAGCAGTTCTTC
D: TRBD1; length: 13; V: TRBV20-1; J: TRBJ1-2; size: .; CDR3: CSASHRGPVGYTF; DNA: TGCAGTGCATCTCACAGGGGGCCGGTTGGCTACACCTTC
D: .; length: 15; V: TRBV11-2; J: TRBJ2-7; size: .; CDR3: CASSFGAGTTYEQYF; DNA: TGTGCCAGCAGCTTTGGGGCCGGGACGACCTACGAGCAGTACTTC
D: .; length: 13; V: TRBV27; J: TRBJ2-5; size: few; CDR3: CASQSGYGETQYF; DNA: TGTGCCAGTCAGAGTGGATACGGAGAGACCCAGTACTTC
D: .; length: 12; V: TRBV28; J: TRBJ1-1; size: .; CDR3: CASSLRGERAFF; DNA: TGTGCCAGCAGTTTACGAGGCGAACGGGCTTTCTTT
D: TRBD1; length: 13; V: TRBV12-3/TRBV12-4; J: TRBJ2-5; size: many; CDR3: CASRKTGVETQYF; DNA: TGTGCCAGCAGAAAGACAGGGGTGGAGACCCAGTACTTC
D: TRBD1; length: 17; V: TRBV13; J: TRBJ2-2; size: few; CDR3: CASSWQTGVERTGELFF; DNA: TGTGCCAGCAGCTGGCAGACAGGGGTCGAACGCACCGGGGAGCTGTTTTTT
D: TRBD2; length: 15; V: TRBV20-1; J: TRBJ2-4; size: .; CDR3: CSAKTTSGSLNIQYF; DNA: TGCAGTGCTAAGACCACTAGCGGGAGTTTAAACATTCAGTACTTC
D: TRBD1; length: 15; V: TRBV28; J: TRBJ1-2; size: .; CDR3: CASSSVPTGDYGYTF; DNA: TGTGCCAGCAGCTCCGTCCCGACAGGGGACTATGGCTACACCTTC
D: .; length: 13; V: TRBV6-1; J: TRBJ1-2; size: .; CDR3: CASSDSRGNGYTF; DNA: TGTGCCAGCAGTGATAGCAGGGGAAATGGCTACACCTTC
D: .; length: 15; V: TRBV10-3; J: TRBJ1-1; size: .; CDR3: CAISESIGRAEEAFF; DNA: TGTGCCATCAGTGAGTCCATTGGGAGGGCAGAGGAAGCTTTCTTT
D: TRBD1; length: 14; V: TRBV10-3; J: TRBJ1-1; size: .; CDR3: CAISSGTDATEAFF; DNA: TGTGCCATCAGCTCCGGGACAGACGCCACTGAAGCTTTCTTT
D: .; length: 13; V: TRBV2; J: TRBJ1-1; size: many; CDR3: CASSEAEGAEAFF; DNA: TGTGCCAGCAGTGAAGCTGAGGGGGCTGAAGCTTTCTTT
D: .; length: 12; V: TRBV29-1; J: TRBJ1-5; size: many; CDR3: CSVGGSNQPQHF; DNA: TGCAGCGTTGGGGGTAGCAATCAGCCCCAGCATTTT
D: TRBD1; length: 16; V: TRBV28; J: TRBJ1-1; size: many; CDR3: CASSHPGTAGSTEAFF; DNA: TGTGCCAGCAGCCACCCCGGGACAGCAGGTAGCACTGAAGCTTTCTTT
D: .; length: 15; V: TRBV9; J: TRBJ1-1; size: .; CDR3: CASSALGMPDTEAFF; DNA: TGTGCCAGCAGCGCGTTGGGGATGCCGGACACTGAAGCTTTCTTT
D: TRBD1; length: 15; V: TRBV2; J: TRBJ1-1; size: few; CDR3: CASDDRGPSTVEAFF; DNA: TGTGCCAGCGATGACAGGGGGCCCAGTACTGTAGAAGCTTTCTTT
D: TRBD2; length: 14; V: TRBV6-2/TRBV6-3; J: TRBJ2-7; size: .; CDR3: CASSYSTSGSEQYF; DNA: TGTGCCAGCAGTTACTCGACTAGCGGGAGCGAGCAGTACTTC
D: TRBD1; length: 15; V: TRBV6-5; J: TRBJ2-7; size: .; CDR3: CASSHSGTGAYEQYF; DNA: TGTGCCAGCAGTCACTCCGGGACAGGAGCCTACGAGCAGTACTTC
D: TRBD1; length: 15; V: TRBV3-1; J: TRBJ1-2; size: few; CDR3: CASSRTGGANYGYTF; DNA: TGTGCCAGCAGCCGCACAGGGGGTGCTAACTATGGCTACACCTTC
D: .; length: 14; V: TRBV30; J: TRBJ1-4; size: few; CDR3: CAWSVGAQNEKLFF; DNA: TGTGCCTGGAGTGTAGGGGCGCAGAATGAAAAACTGTTTTTT
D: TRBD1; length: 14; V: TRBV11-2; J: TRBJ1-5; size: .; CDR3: CASGLDRAVQPQHF; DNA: TGTGCCAGCGGCCTGGACAGGGCGGTTCAGCCCCAGCATTTT
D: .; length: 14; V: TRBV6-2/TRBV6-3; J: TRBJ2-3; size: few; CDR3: CASSRTINGGAQYF; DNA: TGTGCCAGCAGTCGGACTATCAATGGGGGCGCGCAGTATTTT
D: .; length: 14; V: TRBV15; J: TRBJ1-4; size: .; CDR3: CATSRVDAAEKLFF; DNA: TGTGCCACCAGCAGAGTAGACGCAGCTGAAAAACTGTTTTTT
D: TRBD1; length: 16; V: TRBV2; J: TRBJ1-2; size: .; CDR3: CASSLVRTGGNYGYTF; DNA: TGTGCCAGCAGTTTGGTTAGGACAGGGGGCAACTATGGCTACACCTTC
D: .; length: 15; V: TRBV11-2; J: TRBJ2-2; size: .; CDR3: CASRSRAGATGELFF; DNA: TGTGCCAGCAGATCGAGAGCAGGGGCCACCGGGGAGCTGTTTTTT